This T cell receptor beta chain appears in the sequencing data of a study of PD-1 blockade in classical Hodgkin lymphoma (dated by TCRdb to about 2020). Broadly, across the study: Nivolumab dosing was 3 mg/kg intravenously every 2 weeks, continuing until either disease progression or unacceptable toxicity. To define a peripheral blood immune signature of response to PD-1 blockade in classical Hodgkin lymphoma, the study combined TCR beta sequencing with CyTOF.

Study-wide conclusions, independent of this receptor: Diversity was lower in patients who began nivolumab less than 1 year after ASCT, so these patients were left out of later analyses to avoid confounding by immune reconstitution. Baseline TCR diversity was reported to be lower in newly diagnosed patients than in healthy donors and to be lower still in relapsed/refractory patients. The study was restricted to a single clinical trial cohort, and the causes of repertoire differences, possibly disease activity or prior therapy, were left undefined. Trial patients achieving complete response had baseline diversity similar to newly diagnosed patients, whereas partial responders and progressors had significantly lower diversity. CD4+ but not CD8+ TCR diversity rose significantly by C4D1 (p=0.0027 vs p=0.16), most apparent in complete responders (p=0.02).

As to this clone: The clone's antigen remains unknown. Per-nucleotide qualities are absent, and no much larger clonotype sits a single base away.

According to the study, the label for this sample's time point signals: cycle 2 day 1 (C2D1) of nivolumab. Every trial patient had relapsed after autologous stem cell transplantation, and cohorts A, B and C differed in prior brentuximab vedotin exposure. A total of roughly 60 patients with relapsed/refractory classical Hodgkin lymphoma made up the trial cohort, and each patient's best overall response was complete response, partial response or progressive disease. In the multi-cohort phase II CheckMate 205 trial, trial patients received single-agent nivolumab. An independent review committee assessed best overall response by applying the 2007 International Working Group response criteria. Trial PBMCs were collected just before the start of nivolumab (C1D1) and during therapy at cycle 2 day 1 and cycle 4 day 1. Peripheral blood was collected in 8 mL Vacutainer Cell Preparation Tubes, from which PBMCs were isolated by centrifugation and then cryopreserved.

V sheds 0 bases and J sheds 5 bases, leaving 16 bases between their ends. Based on the germline V gene, the CDR1 and CDR2 sequences are SGHDN and FVKESK. CDR3 length: 16 amino acids, cysteine to phenylalanine. Only CDR3 DNA remains: 48 bases, in frame from the first base. The Qiagen DNeasy kit was used to extract genomic DNA both from unsorted PBMCs and from the negatively selected CD4+ and CD8+ fractions. TCR beta CDR3 regions were subjected to amplification by immunoSEQ multiplex PCR with primers that anneal to V and J segments. A synthetic immune receptor repertoire was used to minimize amplification bias, and any residual bias was removed computationally once sequencing was done. The study's own analysis went as follows. Repertoire diversity was quantified as the Shannon entropy index using custom Python scripts. Unsorted, CD4+ and CD8+ repertoires were analyzed separately, except for combined analyses in which CD4+ and CD8+ sequences were merged in silico. Clonal expansion was defined as at least a 2-fold frequency increase after treatment relative to C1D1, with a pseudocount of 0.5 for undetected baseline clones. Singleton clones were defined as clones with 0 or 1 copy at C1D1, and non-singleton clones were defined as clones with 2 or more copies. Clones expanded in unsorted samples were assigned a CD4+, CD8+ or unknown annotation through matching of protein sequences in sorted samples from the same patient. Diversity changes from C1D1 to C4D1 were tested in paired samples using Wilcoxon tests. Held by TCRdb, this immuneACCESS table contains in-frame sequences only and omits some clones. Under half of the omission traces to an unresolved V gene where checked; the cause of the rest is unknown. V, J and clone size are taken as reported in that table, and D and trimming were inferred from the DNA itself. The sample table contains more than 40,000 clones; only one count was recorded for approximately 70% of them. The ten most abundant clones make up under 3.5% of the sample.

The chain is assembled from TRBV14 and TRBJ2-5; the D gene is possibly TRBD1 or TRBD2, with 5 bases matching each. The TCR comes from a human donor with classical Hodgkin lymphoma. The starting material was peripheral blood mononuclear cells (PBMCs), obtained before the second cycle of nivolumab. CDR3 protein: CASSQDFGGMRETQYF. The DNA is as follows: TGTGCCAGCAGCCAAGATTTTGGGGGAATGAGGGAGACCCAGTACTTC.